Below are 5 T cell receptor beta chains sequenced from a single sample in a study of blood T cell repertoires in COVID-19. Here immunoSEQ multiplex PCR was the method, and the copy in TCRdb shows in-frame clones only, minus some. Altogether about 100,000 clones are present, around four fifths being singletons, with the ten largest covering under 35%. Sequenced sample: peripheral blood. These receptors originate from a man aged 65-85 years with active or convalescent COVID-19.

V is TRBV5-1 and J is TRBJ2-3, with D possibly TRBD2 on 6 matching bases. In germline, CDR1 is SGHRS, CDR2 YFSETQ. This CDR3 is built from 15 residues. V was pared by 3 bases and J by 0 bases, with 11 bases between. In DNA, the CDR3 is TGCGCCAGCAGCTCGGGACTGGCTAGCACAGATACGCAGTATTTT. The encoded protein is CASSSGLASTDTQYF.

The rearrangement joins TRBV5-1 to TRBJ2-7; weak D call: TRBD1 (6 bases). Germline V gene sequence: CDR1 SGHRS, CDR2 YFSETQ. The germline V and J ends were trimmed by 0 bases and 2 bases, with 9 bases remaining between them. The CDR3 is 14 amino acids. The CDR3 region is CASSLDPGAYEQYF. The DNA for the CDR3 is TGCGCCAGCAGCTTGGATCCAGGGGCCTACGAGCAGTACTTC.

In the case of this clone: The sample has other DNA sequences that encode this CDR3 too. The chain joins TRBV11-2 to TRBJ2-1, with 7 bases identical to TRBD2. From germline, CDR1 is SGHAT and CDR2 FQNNGV. The CDR3 is made up of 15 amino acids. J was trimmed by 3 bases and V by 0 bases; bases with no gene match: 2. As DNA, the CDR3 is TGTGCCAGCAGCTTAGAAGGCGGGAGCTACAATGAGCAGTTCTTC. Translating gives CASSLEGGSYNEQFF. Full variable domain (remainder filled in from reference TRBV11-2 and TRBJ2-1): EAGVAQSPRYKIIEKRQSVAFWCNPISGHATLYWYQQILGQGPKLLIQFQNNGVVDDSQLPKDRFSAERLKGVDSTLKIQPAKLEDSAVYLCASSLEGGSYNEQFFGPGTRLTVL.

The chain couples TRBV27 to TRBJ2-7; 9 positions agree with TRBD1. J was trimmed by 5 bases and V by 5 bases; bases with no gene match: 13. Germline CDR1 is MNHEY and CDR2 is SMNVEV (reference sequence). There are 16 residues in the CDR3. CDR3 nucleotides: TGTGCCAGCAGTCTTAGAGAACCGGGACAGGGACACGAGCAGTACTTC. It encodes CASSLREPGQGHEQYF.

V and J are TRBV9 and TRBJ1-2; D call uncertain. CDR3 size: 13 residues. CDR1 is SGDLS and CDR2 is YYNGEE in the germline V gene. Deletions cut 1 base from V and 2 bases from J, with 6 bases between. CDR3 sequence (DNA): TGTGCCAGCAGCGTACAGGCAAACTATGGCTACACCTTC. Amino acids: CASSVQANYGYTF. Using reference TRBV9 and TRBJ1-2 for the parts outside the CDR3, the full variable domain is DSGVTQTPKHLITATGQRVTLRCSPRSGDLSVYWYQQSLDQGLQFLIQYYNGEERAKGNILERFSAQQFPDLHSELNLSSLELGDSALYFCASSVQANYGYTFGSGTRLTVV.